The T cell receptor (beta chain) described here comes from a study of shared clonotypes between healthy human individuals. Only in-frame clones appear in the TCRdb table, and some are missing; sequencing was by immunoSEQ multiplex PCR. The table lists fewer than 400,000 clones, about 74% of them singletons. Germline loops: CDR1 KGHSH, CDR2 LQKENI. The V end was cut by 3 bases, the J end by 5 bases, with 16 bases between. CDR3 length: 15 residues. All the donors were Caucasian adults who lived in Nashville, Tennessee. The sequenced sample consisted of memory CD4+ T cells sorted from blood. Subset defined: CD45RA-negative fraction. This TCR was sampled from a man aged 30 to 45 in good health. J is TRBJ1-2 and V is TRBV18; D remains ambiguous. The CDR3, as DNA: TGTGCCAGCTCACCCGGACTCTCCGGGGAGTATGGCTACACCTTC. Protein: CASSPGLSGEYGYTF.